These T cell receptor beta chains were read from a single sample in a study of blood T cell repertoires in COVID-19. Profiled with immunoSEQ multiplex PCR; TCRdb holds only in-frame clones, not every one. The sample holds about 310,000 clones, roughly 90% seen once. Sequencing used peripheral blood. The source of these receptors is a woman aged 40 to 49 with COVID-19, enrolled during active disease. CDR3s include the opening cysteine and the closing phenylalanine or tryptophan. D genes are given only for firm matches. The listing skips clone size in some rows; elsewhere it reads once, few, many or a size class.

j_gene	d_gene	abundance	v_gene	CDR3aa	CDR3nt
TRBJ1-2	-	-	TRBV4-1	CASSQGGVIRPHGYTF	TGCGCCAGCAGCCAAGGAGGAGTAATCAGACCCCATGGCTACACCTTC
TRBJ1-2	-	-	TRBV27	CASTLTPEFGYGYTF	TGTGCCAGCACTCTTACCCCGGAGTTTGGGTATGGCTACACCTTC
TRBJ2-7	TRBD2	-	TRBV28	CASSLWGLADSYEQYF	TGTGCCAGCAGTTTATGGGGACTAGCGGACTCCTACGAGCAGTACTTC
TRBJ1-2	-	-	TRBV5-6	CASSLGGTGYTF	TGTGCCAGCAGCTTAGGGGGAACTGGCTACACCTTC
TRBJ1-1	-	-	TRBV10-3	CAISDTGGGTEAFF	TGTGCCATCAGTGACACTGGGGGCGGAACTGAAGCTTTCTTT
TRBJ2-1	TRBD2	-	TRBV7-3	CASSILAGGVSEQFF	TGTGCCAGCAGCATTCTAGCGGGAGGCGTAAGCGAGCAGTTCTTC
TRBJ2-6	TRBD2	-	TRBV5-4	CASSSMRGSGANVLTF	TGTGCCAGCAGCTCGATGCGGGGGTCTGGGGCCAACGTCCTGACTTTC
TRBJ2-1	TRBD2	-	TRBV6-5	CASSPTSGGAGEQFF	TGTGCCAGCAGTCCGACTAGCGGGGGGGCAGGGGAGCAGTTCTTC
TRBJ2-3	-	-	TRBV14	CASAGPRGDTQYF	TGTGCCAGCGCCGGGCCCCGGGGGGATACGCAGTATTTT
TRBJ2-3	TRBD2	-	TRBV7-3	CASSPLTFSGGRTDTQYF	TGTGCCAGCAGCCCGCTGACTTTTAGCGGGGGCCGCACAGATACGCAGTATTTT
TRBJ2-7	-	-	TRBV5-1	CASSLERDISHVPYEQYF	TGCGCCAGCAGCTTGGAAAGGGACATTAGCCACGTACCCTACGAGCAGTACTTC
TRBJ1-1	TRBD1	-	TRBV5-1	CASSTQGDTEAFF	TGCGCCAGCTCAACCCAGGGGGACACTGAAGCTTTCTTT
TRBJ1-2	-	-	TRBV28	CASTSAGGYTF	TGTGCCAGCACCTCGGCGGGCGGCTACACCTTC
TRBJ2-1	-	-	TRBV27	CASSTRTYNEQFF	TGTGCCAGCAGTACCAGGACCTACAATGAGCAGTTCTTC
TRBJ2-7	-	-	TRBV7-2	CASSLGVEQYF	TGTGCCAGCAGCTTGGGAGTCGAGCAGTACTTC
TRBJ1-6	TRBD1	once	TRBV9	CASSVGQGSPLHF	TGTGCCAGCAGCGTCGGACAGGGCTCACCCCTCCACTTT
TRBJ2-7	TRBD2	-	TRBV28	CASRNSGGRALEQYF	TGTGCCAGCAGAAATAGCGGGGGACGAGCTCTCGAGCAGTACTTC
TRBJ1-4	TRBD1	-	TRBV4-3	CASSSRQGVNEKLFF	TGCGCCAGCAGCTCCCGACAGGGGGTCAATGAAAAACTGTTTTTT
TRBJ1-6	-	-	TRBV6-1	CASSEAYSSNSPLHF	TGTGCCAGCAGTGAAGCCTACAGTTCCAATTCACCCCTCCACTTT
TRBJ1-2	-	-	TRBV27	CASQGRGTSYGYTF	TGTGCCAGCCAGGGGAGGGGAACCAGTTATGGCTACACCTTC
TRBJ1-5	-	once	TRBV11-1	CASSSTGSQPQHF	TGTGCCAGCAGTTCAACAGGGTCTCAGCCCCAGCATTTT
TRBJ1-6	-	-	TRBV19	CASRDSRRDSPLHF	TGTGCCAGTAGGGACTCACGGAGAGATTCACCCCTCCACTTT
TRBJ1-1	-	-	TRBV29-1	CSVAQKYPGMNTEAFF	TGCAGCGTTGCACAGAAATACCCAGGGATGAACACTGAAGCTTTCTTT
TRBJ1-2	-	-	TRBV27	CASRAQAGREGYTF	TGTGCCAGCCGCGCGCAGGCGGGTCGTGAGGGCTACACCTTC
TRBJ2-7	-	-	TRBV5-1	CASSEGHYYEQYF	TGCGCCAGCAGCGAGGGACACTACTACGAGCAGTACTTC
TRBJ2-7	-	-	TRBV7-9	CASSLLQGGVYEQYF	TGTGCCAGCAGCTTGTTGCAGGGCGGGGTTTACGAGCAGTACTTC
TRBJ1-2	TRBD1	-	TRBV6-5	CASSSGQGYGYTF	TGTGCCAGCAGTTCTGGACAGGGCTATGGCTACACCTTC
TRBJ1-2	-	once	TRBV28	CASTPWGGNYGYTF	TGTGCCAGTACTCCTTGGGGAGGGAACTATGGCTACACCTTC
TRBJ1-2	-	-	TRBV28	CASNDYYGYTF	TGTGCCAGCAACGACTACTATGGCTACACCTTC
TRBJ1-2	-	-	TRBV4-3	CASSLCGHTF	TGCGCCAGCAGCCTTTGTGGCCACACCTTC
TRBJ2-2	-	-	TRBV7-3	CASSLIAGANTGELFF	TGTGCCAGCAGCTTAATTGCGGGGGCCAACACCGGGGAGCTGTTTTTT
TRBJ2-1	-	-	TRBV28	CASSLPLAPNEQFF	TGTGCCAGCAGTTTGCCCTTAGCTCCAAATGAGCAGTTCTTC
TRBJ1-1	-	few	TRBV6-4	CASSGVRGSEAFF	TGTGCCAGCAGTGGGGTAAGAGGGTCTGAAGCTTTCTTT
TRBJ1-5	TRBD1	few	TRBV7-8	CASSPGAQGLHQPQHF	TGTGCCAGCAGCCCGGGGGCACAGGGGCTTCATCAGCCCCAGCATTTT
TRBJ1-6	-	-	TRBV3-1/TRBV3-2	CASSPLGGEYSPLHF	TGTGCCAGCAGCCCCTTGGGCGGGGAGTATTCACCCCTCCACTTT
TRBJ1-5	-	-	TRBV12-5	CASGTGTSHQPQHF	TGTGCTAGTGGAACCGGGACTTCTCATCAGCCCCAGCATTTT
TRBJ1-2	TRBD1	-	TRBV3-1/TRBV3-2	CASSPGTGYYGYTF	TGTGCCAGCAGCCCTGGGACAGGTTACTATGGCTACACCTTC
TRBJ1-1	-	once	TRBV19	CASSTITNTEAFF	TGTGCCAGTAGTACTATCACGAACACTGAAGCTTTCTTT
TRBJ2-1	TRBD2	-	TRBV7-3	CASSHIAGGGEQFF	TGTGCCAGCAGCCACATAGCGGGAGGGGGCGAGCAGTTCTTC
TRBJ1-2	TRBD1	once	TRBV9	CASSFGQGAYGYTF	TGTGCCAGCAGCTTCGGACAGGGGGCCTATGGCTACACCTTC
TRBJ2-2	-	-	TRBV11-2	CASRTSVGVTGELFF	TGTGCCAGCAGGACCTCTGTAGGGGTAACCGGGGAGCTGTTTTTT
TRBJ1-4	-	few	TRBV2	CASSNRRLGGEKLFF	TGTGCCAGCAGTAACAGACGCTTGGGGGGTGAAAAACTGTTTTTT
TRBJ2-3	TRBD2	-	TRBV9	CASSVLAGGNTDTQYF	TGTGCCAGCAGCGTCTTAGCGGGGGGGAACACAGATACGCAGTATTTT
TRBJ2-2	-	-	TRBV6-5	CASSYLGGGSPGELFF	TGTGCCAGCAGTTACTTGGGGGGGGGCAGTCCCGGGGAGCTGTTTTTT
TRBJ1-4	-	-	TRBV3-1/TRBV3-2	CASSQGPTFNEKLFF	TGTGCCAGCAGCCAGGGGCCTACTTTTAATGAAAAACTGTTTTTT
TRBJ1-4	TRBD1	once	TRBV7-9	CASSLAGTGNEKLFF	TGTGCCAGCAGCTTAGCGGGGACAGGGAATGAAAAACTGTTTTTT